These 27 T cell receptor beta chains came from one sample sequenced in a study of blood T cell repertoires in COVID-19. Using immunoSEQ multiplex PCR, the repertoire was profiled, and TCRdb retains in-frame clones only, with some absent. This sample carries fewer than 200,000 clones, 70% to 90% of them seen once, and the ten largest clones take around 25%. Sequencing was carried out using PBMCs or T cells enriched from blood (not recorded which). The receptors were gathered from a woman between 40 and 50 years old in a cohort exposed to, infected with or recovered from COVID-19 (not recorded which).

The CDR3 reads CASKLTGTGSSPLHF. The DNA of the CDR3 is TGCGCCAGCAAACTTACCGGGACAGGTTCCTCACCCCTCCACTTT. This sequence joins TRBV23-1 and TRBJ1-6; 8 bases are shared with TRBD1. Being an ORF, TRBV23-1 has a function that is uncertain. V shed 7 bases, J shed 10 bases, and the junction held 12 bases outside the gene matches. The CDR3 spans 15 residues.

V is TRBV5-1 and J is TRBJ1-5, with a weak D call TRBD1 (5 bases). The CDR3 covers 16 residues. V was trimmed by 6 bases and J by 2 bases, leaving 18 bases between them. Germline CDR1 is SGHRS and CDR2 is YFSETQ. CDR3 region: CASNFFSREGNQPQHF. CDR3 DNA sequence: TGCGCCAGCAACTTTTTCTCCAGGGAAGGCAATCAGCCCCAGCATTTT.

This chain connects TRBV7-2 to TRBJ2-3; 15 bases are a match to TRBD2. The trim removed 5 bases at V and 1 base at J, leaving 7 bases unmatched. The V gene's germline CDR1 is SGHTA and CDR2 FQGNSA. This CDR3 spans 18 amino acids. Here the CDR3 DNA reads TGTGCCAGCAGCCCCCGGACTAGCGGGAGGGCCGGCACAGATACGCAGTATTTT. It codes for CASSPRTSGRAGTDTQYF.

The chain joins TRBV7-9 to TRBJ1-2, with TRBD1 matching 10 bases. V lost 4 bases and J lost 6; bases outside the gene matches: 5. Germline V gene lookup returns CDR1 SEHNR and CDR2 FQNEAQ (reference sequence). This CDR3 has 14 residues. The CDR3, as DNA: TGTGCCAGCAGCTCGGGACAGGGGAATAATGGCTACACCTTC. Its translation: CASSSGQGNNGYTF.

The chain is built from TRBV28 and TRBJ2-7; a weak D match, TRBD1 (6 bases). Germline V gene lookup returns CDR1 MDHEN and CDR2 SYDVKM. The V end was cut by 8 bases, the J end by 6 bases, with 17 bases between. The CDR3 extends over 13 amino acids. CDR3 sequence reads: CASSFTPGAEQYF. The CDR3, as DNA: TGTGCCAGCTCCTTTACCCCAGGGGCCGAGCAGTACTTC.

The rearrangement joins TRBV5-1 to TRBJ1-3; TRBD1 matches 7 bases. Germline CDR1 and CDR2: SGHRS and YFSETQ. The CDR3 covers 17 residues. Trimming took 3 bases from V and 4 from J; bases not matched to a gene: 13. The CDR3 loop is CASSWDTTGAKGNTIYF. In DNA form, the CDR3 reads TGCGCCAGCAGCTGGGATACAACAGGGGCCAAAGGAAACACCATATATTTT. The full variable domain, with the rest looked up from reference TRBV5-1 and TRBJ1-3, is KAGVTQTPRYLIKTRGQQVTLSCSPISGHRSVSWYQQTPGQGLQFLFEYFSETQRNKGNFPGRFSGRQFSNSRSEMNVSTLELGDSALYLCASSWDTTGAKGNTIYFGEGSWLTVV.

The chain recombines TRBV2 with TRBJ1-1; D is unresolved. The germline V and J ends were trimmed by 1 base and 7 bases, with 10 bases remaining between them. Germline lookup yields CDR1 SNHLY and CDR2 FYNNEI. There are 13 residues in the CDR3. CDR3 protein: CASSEEVGDEAFF. For the CDR3, the DNA is TGTGCCAGCAGTGAAGAGGTAGGAGATGAAGCTTTCTTT. The full variable domain, its missing parts supplied by reference TRBV2 and TRBJ1-1, is EPEVTQTPSHQVTQMGQEVILRCVPISNHLYFYWYRQILGQKVEFLVSFYNNEISEKSEIFDDQFSVERPDGSNFTLKIRSTKLEDSAMYFCASSEEVGDEAFFGQGTRLTVV.

This rearrangement joins TRBV2 to TRBJ1-1; D call uncertain. The CDR3 totals 11 residues. Germline V gene data show CDR1 as SNHLY and CDR2 as FYNNEI. Trimming cost V 7 bases and J 4 bases, with 7 bases left between them. CDR3 sequence reads: CASTPRTEAFF. The CDR3 nucleotides are TGTGCCAGCACTCCGCGCACTGAAGCTTTCTTT.

This clone was seen just once. The CDR3 here is CASCTVNTEAFF. As DNA, the CDR3 is TGTGCCAGCTGCACAGTGAACACTGAAGCTTTCTTT. The V call is TRBV6-5, the J call TRBJ1-1; D is uncertain. This CDR3 comprises 12 residues. Trimming left V 8 bases short and J 0 bases short, with 7 bases between. Germline-derived CDR1 and CDR2 are MNHEY and SVGAGI.

The chain joins TRBV7-8 to TRBJ1-6, with TRBD1 matching 7 bases. The CDR3 loop spans 14 amino acids. CDR1 is SGHVS, CDR2 FQNEAQ, per germline. After removal of 5 bases from V and 10 bases from J, the junction contained 8 bases not matched to a gene. CDR3 region: CASSPGTVRSPLHF. The CDR3 DNA follows: TGTGCCAGCAGCCCGGGGACAGTGCGGTCACCCCTCCACTTT. Drawing the rest from reference TRBV7-8 and TRBJ1-6, the complete variable domain is GAGVSQSPRYKVAKRGQDVALRCDPISGHVSLFWYQQALGQGPEFLTYFQNEAQLDKSGLPSDRFFAERPEGSVSTLKIQRTQQEDSAVYLCASSPGTVRSPLHFGNGTRLTVT.

The chain has TRBV30 and TRBJ2-5; TRBD2 matches at 7 bases. CDR3 length equals 13 residues. CDR1 GTSNPN and CDR2 SVGIG come from the germline V gene (reference sequence). J gave up 1 base and V 3 bases, and 2 bases lay outside the gene matches. CDR3 bases: TGTGCCTGGAGGCCGGGGGGCCAAGAGACCCAGTACTTC. Translated, it gives CAWRPGGQETQYF.

This clone was seen more than once but under ten times. DNA of the CDR3: TGTGCCAGCAGCCCCTCCGGGACTAGCGAAAGCGGGGAGCTGTTTTTT. As protein: CASSPSGTSESGELFF. This sequence joins TRBV6-2 or TRBV6-3 and TRBJ2-2; 10 positions agree with TRBD2. Germline CDR1 is MNHEY and CDR2 is SVGEGT. The CDR3 has 16 residues. The V segment lost 6 bases and the J segment 7 bases; nucleotides outside the gene matches: 11.

The chain links TRBV6-5 to TRBJ2-1, with a weak D call TRBD1 (6 bases). Deletions cut 6 bases from V and 7 bases from J, with 19 bases between. The CDR3 contains 15 residues. The germline CDR1 and CDR2 sequences are MNHEY and SVGAGI. The chain's CDR3 is CASSLGTRGLNEQFF. In DNA form, the CDR3 reads TGTGCCAGCAGCCTCGGGACAAGGGGTTTAAATGAGCAGTTCTTC.

This clone was observed once. V usage is TRBV11-2 and J usage is TRBJ2-7, with 9 positions matching TRBD1. Germline trimming cut 5 bases from V and 0 bases from J; bases unmatched to any gene: 11. Germline assignment: CDR1 SGHAT and CDR2 FQNNGV. The CDR3 covers 17 residues. CDR3 in amino acids: CASSRGGQGLSSYEQYF. The CDR3 DNA sequence: TGTGCCAGCAGCCGAGGGGGACAGGGCCTCTCCTCCTACGAGCAGTACTTC.

This chain joins TRBV18 and TRBJ2-2; 9 bases map to TRBD1. The germline gives CDR1 KGHSH, CDR2 LQKENI. The CDR3 is made up of 15 amino acids. J was trimmed by 7 bases and V by 6 bases; bases with no gene match: 9. The chain's CDR3 is CASSARTGASGELFF. CDR3 bases: TGTGCCAGCTCCGCGAGGACAGGGGCAAGCGGGGAGCTGTTTTTT.

This clone was seen only once. The chain carries TRBV2 and TRBJ1-1; a weak D match, TRBD1 (6 bases). Between the trimmed V and J ends, which lost 9 bases and 2 bases, there was a span of 13 bases. Germline V lookup: CDR1 SNHLY, CDR2 FYNNEI. CDR3 size: 13 residues. CDR3 loop: CASKGGYNTEAFF. CDR3 DNA: TGTGCCAGTAAAGGGGGATACAACACTGAAGCTTTCTTT.

This chain links TRBV13 with TRBJ2-2, with D possibly matching TRBD2 (5 bases). This CDR3 is 15 amino acids long. Germline-derived CDR1 and CDR2 are PRHDT and FYEKMQ (reference sequence). The V end lost 5 bases, the J end lost 0 bases, and 10 bases lay between the germline ends. Here the CDR3 reads CASSPLDSNTGELFF. CDR3 nucleotides: TGTGCCAGCAGCCCCTTGGACTCGAACACCGGGGAGCTGTTTTTT. The whole variable domain, filled in from reference TRBV13 and TRBJ2-2, reads AAGVIQSPRHLIKEKRETATLKCYPIPRHDTVYWYQQGPGQDPQFLISFYEKMQSDKGSIPDRFSAQQFSDYHSELNMSSLELGDSALYFCASSPLDSNTGELFFGEGSRLTVL.

This clone appeared a single time. This rearrangement joins TRBV3-1 (or the pseudogene TRBV3-2) to TRBJ1-1; D is perhaps TRBD1 (5 bases). Trimming cost V 4 bases and J 0 bases, with 9 bases left between them. Germline V gene data show CDR1 as LGHDT and CDR2 as YNNKEL (reference sequence). CDR3 length equals 14 residues. The CDR3 DNA reads TGTGCCAGCAGCCCGGGGGGACTGAACACTGAAGCTTTCTTT. This sequence encodes CASSPGGLNTEAFF.

The chain joins TRBV11-2 to TRBJ1-2, with D unclear. CDR3 length equals 14 residues. The V gene's germline CDR1 is SGHAT and CDR2 FQNNGV. The V and J ends lost 5 bases and 5 bases respectively, with 15 bases between them. CDR3 coding DNA: TGTGCCAGCAGCCCAATGGTACGGGGTTATGGCTACACCTTC. Translation: CASSPMVRGYGYTF.

The chain is built from TRBV9 and TRBJ1-5; possible D gene TRBD1, 5 bases. Germline V CDR1 and CDR2: SGDLS, YYNGEE. The V gene lost 0 bases and the J gene lost 2 bases, with 9 bases spanning the gap. CDR3 length equals 15 residues. The CDR3 is CASSVGGVGNQPQHF. CDR3 sequence (DNA): TGTGCCAGCAGCGTAGGGGGGGTGGGCAATCAGCCCCAGCATTTT.

This chain uses TRBV18 with TRBJ2-7; 13 nucleotides align to TRBD2. Looked up from germline, CDR1 is KGHSH and CDR2 is LQKENI. The V and J ends lost 1 base and 1 base, in that order; junction bases with no gene match: 1. The length of the CDR3 is 16 residues. This chain's CDR3 is CASSPRLAGGSYEQYF. In DNA form, the CDR3 reads TGTGCCAGCTCACCACGACTAGCGGGGGGTTCCTACGAGCAGTACTTC.

The V call is TRBV2, the J call TRBJ1-6; 10 positions agree with TRBD1. This CDR3 contains 12 residues. V dropped 8 bases and J dropped 11; count of bases not matched to a gene: 3. The germline gives CDR1 SNHLY, CDR2 FYNNEI. CDR3: CASWDRGTPLHF. The CDR3 DNA reads TGTGCCAGCTGGGACAGGGGAACACCCCTCCACTTT. Full variable domain (rest looked up from reference TRBV2 and TRBJ1-6): EPEVTQTPSHQVTQMGQEVILRCVPISNHLYFYWYRQILGQKVEFLVSFYNNEISEKSEIFDDQFSVERPDGSNFTLKIRSTKLEDSAMYFCASWDRGTPLHFGNGTRLTVT.

The chain links TRBV19 to TRBJ2-1; TRBD1 matches at 9 bases. V lost 3 bases to trimming and J lost 5 bases; unmatched junction nucleotides: 2. Germline V gene data show CDR1 as LNHDA and CDR2 as SQIVND (reference sequence). This CDR3 has 14 residues. The CDR3: CASSIWDRDNEQFF. In DNA, the CDR3 is TGTGCCAGTAGTATCTGGGACAGGGACAATGAGCAGTTCTTC.

The chain carries TRBV6-4 and TRBJ1-6; 10 bases map to TRBD1. The length of the CDR3 is 14 residues. Germline lookup yields CDR1 MRHNA and CDR2 SNTAGT. The V and J ends lost 4 bases and 9 bases, in that order; junction bases with no gene match: 3. In nucleotides, the CDR3 is TGTGCCAGCAGTGGCGGGACAGGGGCTTCACCCCTCCACTTT. This translates into CASSGGTGASPLHF.

The chain couples TRBV6-5 to TRBJ2-1; the D gene is possibly TRBD1 (6 bases). Per the germline V gene, CDR1 is MNHEY and CDR2 is SVGAGI. Trimming removed 0 bases from V and 0 bases from J, with 9 bases in between. The CDR3 consists of 16 residues. For the CDR3, the DNA is TGTGCCAGCAGTTACTCACAGGGAAGCTCCTACAATGAGCAGTTCTTC. Translated, it gives CASSYSQGSSYNEQFF.

This chain connects TRBV7-6 to TRBJ2-1; 9 nucleotides align to TRBD1. CDR1 is SGHVS, CDR2 FNYEAQ, per germline. This CDR3 has 16 residues. V lost 5 bases to trimming and J lost 8 bases; unmatched junction nucleotides: 13. The chain's CDR3 is CASSHGAQGAVYEQFF. As DNA, the CDR3 is TGTGCCAGCAGCCACGGGGCACAGGGGGCGGTGTATGAGCAGTTCTTC.

The CDR3 coding sequence is TGCGCCAGCAGCCAGCGTGTGGAGCAGCCCCAGCATTTT. It encodes CASSQRVEQPQHF. This chain joins TRBV4-1 and TRBJ1-5; D gene ambiguous. This CDR3 region has 13 residues. Trimming cost V 3 bases and J 7 bases, with 10 bases left between them. CDR1 and CDR2 (germline): MGHRA, YSYEKL.